These T cell receptor beta chains were read from a single sample in a study of blood T cell repertoires in COVID-19. Produced via immunoSEQ multiplex PCR; TCRdb's table is partial and in-frame only. The top ten hold about an eighth of the sample, which has 150,000 or so clones, approximately 86% seen once. The sequenced sample consisted of peripheral blood. These receptors originate from a woman aged 70-85 years with COVID-19, enrolled during active disease. The CDR3 runs from the conserved cysteine through the conserved F or W. Fields, in order: J gene, V gene, clone size, D gene, CDR3 DNA, CDR3 protein. A D gene is named only where the DNA matches it firmly. Only some rows state a clone size, as once, few, many or a class for expanded clones.

>TRBJ1-5|TRBV20-1|-|TRBD1
TGCAGTGCTAGTTACGGGATCCAGGGGGCCCATCAGCCCCAGCATTTT
CSASYGIQGAHQPQHF
>TRBJ2-7|TRBV5-1|-|TRBD1
TGCGCCAGCGGACAGGGGAACTTTGAGCAGTACTTC
CASGQGNFEQYF
>TRBJ2-7|TRBV9|-|-
TGTGCCAGCAGCGTAGACGCTGCTCTCGGCGAGCAGTACTTC
CASSVDAALGEQYF
>TRBJ1-4|TRBV6-1|-|TRBD1
TGTGCCAGCAGTGCGCTCCCGGGACAGTCCGCAACTAATGAAAAACTGTTTTTT
CASSALPGQSATNEKLFF
>TRBJ2-3|TRBV27|-|-
TGTGCCAGCAGTTTACAAGGAGCTACGCAGTATTTT
CASSLQGATQYF
>TRBJ2-3|TRBV10-3|-|TRBD2
TGTGCCATCAAAGACCCGGCCAGGGAGGGGACAGATACGCAGTATTTT
CAIKDPAREGTDTQYF
>TRBJ1-4|TRBV5-6|medium-sized|-
TGTGCCAGCAGCTCGCAGGACAGAGCAACTAATGAAAAACTGTTTTTT
CASSSQDRATNEKLFF
>TRBJ1-2|TRBV6-1|-|TRBD1
TGTGCCAGCAGTGATCCCAGGGGGCCGGGATATGGCTACACCTTC
CASSDPRGPGYGYTF
>TRBJ2-3|TRBV7-9|-|-
TGTGCCAGCACGGCAGGGCTGGCAGATACGCAGTATTTT
CASTAGLADTQYF
>TRBJ1-5|TRBV2|-|-
TGTGCCAGCAGTGAACGGCCAGGGCGCAATCAGCCCCAGCATTTT
CASSERPGRNQPQHF
>TRBJ2-7|TRBV3-1/TRBV3-2|-|TRBD2
TGTGCCAGCAGCCAAGCTCTAGCGGGGGGGCTCGAGCAGTACTTC
CASSQALAGGLEQYF
>TRBJ2-1|TRBV4-1|once|TRBD2
TGCGCCAGCAGCCGGACCCAGACTAGCGGATACAATGAGCAGTTCTTC
CASSRTQTSGYNEQFF
>TRBJ1-2|TRBV6-2/TRBV6-3|-|-
TGTGCCAGCAGTTACGACAGGCAGGGAGATAACTATGGCTACACCTTC
CASSYDRQGDNYGYTF
>TRBJ1-5|TRBV28|-|-
TGTGCCAGCAGGACACAGGGCTTGGGTATTCAGCCCCAGCATTTT
CASRTQGLGIQPQHF
>TRBJ1-5|TRBV23-1|-|TRBD1
TGCGCCAGGGCAAAAGACAGGGGGCCAAATCAGCCCCAGCATTTT
CARAKDRGPNQPQHF
>TRBJ2-2|TRBV5-1|-|-
TGCGCCAGCAGCTTGGCCCAACAGAGATACACCGGGGAGCTGTTTTTT
CASSLAQQRYTGELFF
>TRBJ1-1|TRBV27|-|TRBD1
TGTGCCAGCAGTCCCTACAGGGGGACGAACACTGAAGCTTTCTTT
CASSPYRGTNTEAFF
>TRBJ2-1|TRBV3-1/TRBV3-2|-|TRBD2
TGTGCCAGCACCCCAGGACTAGCGGGTATCTACAATGAGCAGTTCTTC
CASTPGLAGIYNEQFF
>TRBJ1-6|TRBV7-2|-|-
TGTGCCAGCAGATCCCAGGCAGCTACGAACCATAATTCACCCCTCCACTTT
CASRSQAATNHNSPLHF
>TRBJ1-2|TRBV7-2|-|-
TGTGCCAGCAGCGTTTTATCAGGGGCCCCAGGGGGCTACACCTTC
CASSVLSGAPGGYTF
>TRBJ2-2|TRBV6-5|-|TRBD1
TGTGCCACAAAAAGGGGGACAGGGGGCGGCGGGGAGCTGTTTTTT
CATKRGTGGGGELFF
>TRBJ1-3|TRBV10-3|-|-
TGTGCCATCAGTGAATACTCTGGAAACACCATATATTTT
CAISEYSGNTIYF
>TRBJ2-7|TRBV18|-|TRBD2
TGTGCCAGCTCACCTAGTGGCGGGGGTACGGTGCAGTACTTC
CASSPSGGGTVQYF
>TRBJ2-1|TRBV30|-|TRBD2
TGTGCCTGGAGTGTAGCCACCGGCGGGGGGGCTGCGGAGCAGTTCTTC
CAWSVATGGGAAEQFF
>TRBJ2-7|TRBV7-9|-|TRBD1
TGTGCCAGCAGCGAACGGACAGGGGGATACGAGCAGTACTTC
CASSERTGGYEQYF
>TRBJ2-3|TRBV6-1|-|-
TGTGCCAGCAGTGAAGGGGCAGGGGGGAGGACGCAGTATTTT
CASSEGAGGRTQYF
>TRBJ1-5|TRBV19|once|-
TGTGCCAGTAGCCATGGGGGGAGACTAGGTCAGCCCCAGCATTTT
CASSHGGRLGQPQHF
>TRBJ1-4|TRBV13|-|TRBD1
TGTGCCAGCAGCCGCCGGGACAGAATTAAAAAACTGTTTTTT
CASSRRDRIKKLFF
>TRBJ2-6|TRBV4-2|-|-
TGTGCCAGCAGCTCCCCCAGCTCTGGGGCCAACGTCCTGACTTTC
CASSSPSSGANVLTF
>TRBJ1-1|TRBV5-4|-|-
TGTGCCAGCAGCGTTAGTGGGGCCCTCCTCTACACTGAAGCTTTCTTT
CASSVSGALLYTEAFF
>TRBJ2-7|TRBV7-9|-|TRBD1
TGTGCCAGCAGCATCAACCAGGGGGTCCTCTCCTACGAGCAGTACTTC
CASSINQGVLSYEQYF
>TRBJ2-5|TRBV19|once|TRBD2
TGTGCCACCCTAGCGGGGGGTGAGACCCAGTACTTC
CATLAGGETQYF
>TRBJ2-7|TRBV3-1/TRBV3-2|-|TRBD1
TGTGCCAGCAGCCTTCCGGGACAGGGGGTCGAGCAGTACTTC
CASSLPGQGVEQYF
>TRBJ1-2|TRBV6-6|-|-
TGTGCCAGCAGTTACGGGGAACAGGGACGGGGCTACACCTTC
CASSYGEQGRGYTF
>TRBJ1-1|TRBV27|-|-
TGTGCCAGCATGGTGTGGGGCAGTGGGATGAACACTGAAGCTTTCTTT
CASMVWGSGMNTEAFF
>TRBJ2-7|TRBV6-5|-|TRBD2
TGTGCCAGCAGGCGATCCCCGAGCGGGGACTACGAGCAGTACTTC
CASRRSPSGDYEQYF
>TRBJ1-5|TRBV7-9|-|TRBD1
TGTGCCGGAAGGCACACGGGACAGTCAGTAAGGGGTCAGCCCCAGCATTTT
CAGRHTGQSVRGQPQHF
>TRBJ2-7|TRBV13|-|TRBD2
TGTGCCAGCAGCCGACGGACTAGCGGGGGTTTCGCCGAGCAGTACTTC
CASSRRTSGGFAEQYF
>TRBJ2-1|TRBV3-1/TRBV3-2|once|TRBD2
TGTGCCAGCAGCTTTAGACTAGCGGGGGGGCCCGGTGAGCAGTTCTTC
CASSFRLAGGPGEQFF
>TRBJ1-2|TRBV27|-|TRBD1
TGTGCCAGCACCACCGGACAGGGCAACTATGGCTACACCTTC
CASTTGQGNYGYTF
>TRBJ1-2|TRBV2|few|-
TGTGCCAGCAAGGAGTCTTCTAACTATGGCTACACCTTC
CASKESSNYGYTF
>TRBJ2-5|TRBV25-1|-|TRBD2
TGTGCCAGCAGTGGGACTAGCGGGGGGGCACAAGAGACCCAGTACTTC
CASSGTSGGAQETQYF